This TCR beta chain comes out of a study of T cells in Graves' hyperthyroidism and ophthalmopathy. Study background: Peripheral blood was collected at initial diagnosis, before any treatment.

Using RNA transcripts as the source, TCR beta CDR3 regions were amplified. HTBI primers were the set used in a first-round RT-PCR of the TCR CDR3. TCRdb re-called the multiplex PCR reads with MiXCR, one entry per CDR3 protein. The table lists roughly 550,000 distinct CDR3 sequences, approximately 16% of them singletons. The CDR3 consists of 14 residues. Germline V CDR1 and CDR2: SGHTA, FQGNSA. V lost 11 bases to trimming and J lost 1 base; unmatched junction nucleotides: 5. A word on this clonotype: Its antigen is not identified.

Study observations and caveats: Within blood appeared most thyroid clonotypes that had expanded above 0.001. The model anticipated ophthalmopathy a median approximately 6.7 months pre-onset.

Each person with ophthalmopathy scored at least 3 on the Clinical Activity Score, reached NOSPECS grade 4 or higher, and had been ill under 3 months. The V call is TRBV7-2, the J call TRBJ2-3; 11 nucleotides agree with TRBD2. Specimen: blood. The origin of this receptor is a woman aged 30 to 39 with Graves' ophthalmopathy. In nucleotides, the CDR3 is TGTGCCCCCCGGACTAGCGGGCGCACAGATACGCAGTATTTT. Translated, it gives CAPRTSGRTDTQYF. The full variable domain, with the rest looked up from reference TRBV7-2 and TRBJ2-3, is GAGVSQSPSNKVTEKGKDVELRCDPISGHTALYWYRQSLGQGLEFLIYFQGNSAPDKSGLPSDRFSAERTGGSVSTLTIQRTQQEDSAVYLCAPRTSGRTDTQYFGPGTRLTVL.